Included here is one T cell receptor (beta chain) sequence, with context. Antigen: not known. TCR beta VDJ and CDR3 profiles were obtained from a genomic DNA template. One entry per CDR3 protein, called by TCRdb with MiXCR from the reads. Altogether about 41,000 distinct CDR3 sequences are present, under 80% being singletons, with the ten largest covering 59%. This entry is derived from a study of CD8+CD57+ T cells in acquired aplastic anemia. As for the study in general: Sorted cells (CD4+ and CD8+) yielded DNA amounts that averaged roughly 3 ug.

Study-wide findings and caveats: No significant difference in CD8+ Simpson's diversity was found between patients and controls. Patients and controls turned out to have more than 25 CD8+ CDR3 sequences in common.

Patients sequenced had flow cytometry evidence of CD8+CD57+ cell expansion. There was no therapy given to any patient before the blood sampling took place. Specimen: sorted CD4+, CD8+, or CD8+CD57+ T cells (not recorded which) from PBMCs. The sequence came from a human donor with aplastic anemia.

CDR3 bases: TGCAGCACGAGGACTGACTATGGCTACACCTTC. Protein: CSTRTDYGYTF. V and J are TRBV20-1 and TRBJ1-2; D is uncertain. In germline, CDR1 is DFQATT, CDR2 SNEGSKA (reference sequence). This CDR3 region has 11 residues.